Shown below are 31 T cell receptor beta chains from a single sample sequenced in a study of T cell changes during pregnancy in multiple sclerosis. Sequencing used immunoSEQ multiplex PCR; TCRdb keeps in-frame clones, though not all of them. The data show 50,000 to 70,000 clones, 90% to 95% seen once. The sample here was peripheral blood, taken in the first trimester of pregnancy. The source of these receptors is a female donor with multiple sclerosis, enrolled in a pregnancy study.

This clone has just one count. The chain joins TRBV7-2 to TRBJ2-3; 8 bases are a match to TRBD2. V lost 1 base to trimming and J lost 6 bases; unmatched junction nucleotides: 3. The CDR3 has 14 amino acids. Germline CDR1 reads SGHTA; CDR2 reads FQGNSA. CDR3 DNA: TGTGCCAGCAGCTTAGATCGGGGGGGGGATACGCAGTATTTT. This gives the protein CASSLDRGGDTQYF. Variable domain in full (rest from reference TRBV7-2 and TRBJ2-3): GAGVSQSPSNKVTEKGKDVELRCDPISGHTALYWYRQSLGQGLEFLIYFQGNSAPDKSGLPSDRFSAERTGGSVSTLTIQRTQQEDSAVYLCASSLDRGGDTQYFGPGTRLTVL.

The chain joins TRBV7-2 to TRBJ1-1; D gene unclear. Trimming shortened V by 5 bases and J by 4 bases, and 5 bases separated the two germline ends. Germline-derived CDR1 and CDR2 are SGHTA and FQGNSA. The CDR3 has 11 amino acids. CDR3 region: CASSEFTEAFF. DNA for the CDR3: TGTGCCAGCAGCGAGTTCACTGAAGCTTTCTTT.

The gene calls are TRBV5-3 and TRBJ1-1; 8 nucleotides line up with TRBD1. TRBV5-3 is noted as an ORF with a role that remains uncertain. The CDR3 length is 14 residues. Trimming took 4 bases from V and 5 from J; bases not matched to a gene: 7. CDR3 nucleotide sequence: TGTGCCAGAAGCCCAGGGACAGGAGGGACTGAAGCTTTCTTT. Amino acid sequence: CARSPGTGGTEAFF.

The rearrangement joins TRBV27 to TRBJ1-1; D is unclear. This CDR3 region has 12 residues. Germline loops: CDR1 MNHEY, CDR2 SMNVEV (reference sequence). Trimming left V 9 bases short and J 6 bases short, with 14 bases between. Here the CDR3 reads CASATRRAEAFF. The DNA of the CDR3 is TGTGCCAGTGCGACAAGGCGGGCTGAAGCTTTCTTT.

The J gene is TRBJ1-1, the V gene TRBV5-1; 10 bases are shared with TRBD1. V trimming: 4 bases; J trimming: 5 bases; junction bases outside the gene matches: 8. The CDR3 sequence is 15 residues long. The germline gives CDR1 SGHRS, CDR2 YFSETQ. CDR3 loop: CASSPTGQGGTEAFF. In DNA, the CDR3 is TGCGCCAGCAGCCCGACAGGACAGGGGGGGACTGAAGCTTTCTTT.

This clone was detected once. The rearrangement uses TRBV25-1 and TRBJ1-2; D is unresolved. The CDR3 is 13 amino acids. V was cut by 4 bases and J by 10 bases, with 16 bases left in between. Germline V gives CDR1 MGHDK, CDR2 SYGVNS. The chain's CDR3 is CASSGPGAVTYTF. For the CDR3, the DNA is TGTGCCAGCAGTGGTCCGGGAGCCGTGACCTACACCTTC.

This chain uses TRBV12-5 with TRBJ1-1, with D unresolved. CDR3 length: 14 amino acids. Trimming took 4 bases from V and 10 from J, leaving 19 bases between them. The germline CDR1 and CDR2 sequences are LGHNT and FRNRAP. The CDR3 nucleotides read TGTGCTAGTGGTTCGACTTCGGAGGGATCGGTAGCTTTCTTT. Translating gives CASGSTSEGSVAFF.

To note about this clone: The junction shows a germline mismatch at one end, possibly a read error. As DNA, the CDR3 is TGTGCTAGCAGCCGGACAGACTCTAATGAAAAACTGTTTTTT. This gives the protein CASSRTDSNEKLFF. The chain uses TRBV7-7 and TRBJ1-4; a weak D match, TRBD1 (6 bases). There are 14 residues in the CDR3. Germline lookup yields CDR1 SSHAT and CDR2 FNYEAQ (reference sequence).

V and J are TRBV5-4 and TRBJ2-1; 8 bases line up with TRBD2. CDR1 and CDR2 from the germline V gene are SGHNT and YYREEE (reference sequence). The length of the CDR3 is 17 residues. V shed 2 bases and J 1 base; nucleotides not matched to a gene: 8. The CDR3 sequence is CASSFGLGLGSYNEQFF. In DNA, the CDR3 is TGTGCCAGCAGCTTCGGCCTGGGACTAGGGTCCTACAATGAGCAGTTCTTC.

The rearrangement joins TRBV4-1 to TRBJ2-4, with D perhaps TRBD2 (6 bases). The CDR3 is made up of 17 amino acids. CDR1 and CDR2 from the germline V gene are MGHRA and YSYEKL. Between the trimmed V and J ends, which lost 0 bases and 1 base, there was a span of 13 bases. The CDR3 spells CASSQDPDGGAKNIQYF. The CDR3 bases are TGCGCCAGCAGCCAAGATCCAGATGGAGGGGCCAAAAACATTCAGTACTTC.

The chain joins TRBV11-2 to TRBJ1-1; D is perhaps TRBD1 (5 bases). The V gene lost 3 bases and the J gene lost 1 base, with 12 bases spanning the gap. The CDR3 runs to 15 residues. CDR1 and CDR2 from the germline V gene are SGHAT and FQNNGV. CDR3 sequence (DNA): TGTGCCAGCAGCTTCCGCCACGGGGGGAACACTGAAGCTTTCTTT. Residues: CASSFRHGGNTEAFF.

The rearrangement links TRBV11-3 to TRBJ1-1; D might be TRBD1 (5 bases). Germline CDR1 SGHNT, CDR2 YENEEA. Trimming stripped 1 base from V and 10 bases from J, with 10 bases between. The CDR3 is made up of 12 amino acids. CDR3 coding DNA: TGTGCCAGCAGCTTAGCTGGGGGGACAGCTTTCTTT. Encoded protein: CASSLAGGTAFF.

The chain couples TRBV10-3 to TRBJ1-1; weak D call: TRBD1 (6 bases). This CDR3 is built from 15 residues. V dropped 7 bases and J dropped 0 bases, with 15 bases sitting between them. Germline-derived CDR1 and CDR2 are ENHRY and SYGVKD. The CDR3 DNA follows: TGTGCCATCAAACCAACAGGGACACTGAACACTGAAGCTTTCTTT. Amino acids: CAIKPTGTLNTEAFF.

This chain links TRBV4-2 with TRBJ1-6; 11 positions agree with TRBD1. There are 18 residues in the CDR3. V shed 1 base, J shed 10 bases, and the junction held 12 bases outside the gene matches. CDR1 and CDR2 from the germline V gene are LGHNA and YNFKEQ. This CDR3 reads CASSQVPLGQGAGSPLHF. CDR3 sequence (DNA): TGTGCCAGCAGCCAAGTCCCCCTCGGACAGGGGGCTGGGTCACCCCTCCACTTT.

This chain uses TRBV4-3 with TRBJ1-1; TRBD1 agrees at 9 bases. V lost 1 base, J lost 2 bases, and 11 bases stayed unmatched. This CDR3 is 18 amino acids long. Germline CDR1 LGHNA, CDR2 YSLEER. The CDR3: CASSQAVQDRGANTEAFF. CDR3 sequence (DNA): TGCGCCAGCAGCCAAGCCGTTCAGGACAGGGGTGCCAACACTGAAGCTTTCTTT.

The V and J genes are TRBV4-3 and TRBJ2-1; 7 nucleotides agree with TRBD2. This CDR3 region has 14 residues. The germline gives CDR1 LGHNA, CDR2 YSLEER. V trimming: 4 bases; J trimming: 8 bases; junction bases outside the gene matches: 8. CDR3 protein: CASSPRGTHHEQFF. In DNA form, the CDR3 reads TGCGCCAGCAGCCCGCGGGGGACCCACCATGAGCAGTTCTTC.

V and J are TRBV2 and TRBJ1-6; 9 nucleotides match TRBD1. Germline V gives CDR1 SNHLY, CDR2 FYNNEI. The V gene end was trimmed by 8 bases and the J gene end by 10 bases; junction bases not matched to a gene: 9. The CDR3 has 14 amino acids. The CDR3 loop is CASLTGTGWSPLHF. The CDR3 nucleotides read TGTGCCAGCCTCACCGGGACAGGGTGGTCACCCCTCCACTTT.

This rearrangement joins TRBV6-4 to TRBJ2-3, with 8 bases that match TRBD2. V shed 3 bases, J shed 5 bases, and the junction held 7 bases outside the gene matches. The CDR3 has 15 amino acids. The germline CDR1 and CDR2 sequences are MRHNA and SNTAGT. CDR3: CASSESTSGGDTQYF. The CDR3 DNA follows: TGTGCCAGCAGTGAATCAACTAGCGGAGGAGATACGCAGTATTTT.

This clone has ten or more counts. V is TRBV6-4 and J is TRBJ1-5, with D maybe TRBD1 (6 bases). CDR3 size: 14 residues. CDR1 is MRHNA and CDR2 is SNTAGT in the germline V gene. Trimming removed 0 bases from V and 7 bases from J, with 10 bases in between. The CDR3: CASSDSPGGQPQHF. In DNA form, the CDR3 reads TGTGCCAGCAGTGACTCGCCGGGGGGCCAGCCCCAGCATTTT.

The rearrangement links TRBV7-9 to TRBJ2-5, with 8 bases identical to TRBD1. The J segment lost 5 bases and the V segment lost 2 bases, leaving 10 bases of the junction unmatched. The CDR3 has 16 amino acids. From germline, CDR1 is SEHNR and CDR2 FQNEAQ (reference sequence). The CDR3 spells CASSLSSGDRGETQYF. DNA of the CDR3: TGTGCCAGCAGCTTATCTTCCGGCGACAGGGGTGAGACCCAGTACTTC.

V is TRBV5-1 and J is TRBJ1-2, with D tentatively TRBD1 (5 bases). Trimming pared 4 bases from V and 0 bases from J, leaving 16 bases between. The CDR3 loop spans 16 amino acids. Germline CDR1 is SGHRS and CDR2 is YFSETQ. Written as DNA, the CDR3 is TGCGCCAGCAGCCCCCCCCCAGGACAAGCTAACTATGGCTACACCTTC. Encoded protein: CASSPPPGQANYGYTF. Supplemented by reference TRBV5-1 and TRBJ1-2, the full variable domain reads KAGVTQTPRYLIKTRGQQVTLSCSPISGHRSVSWYQQTPGQGLQFLFEYFSETQRNKGNFPGRFSGRQFSNSRSEMNVSTLELGDSALYLCASSPPPGQANYGYTFGSGTRLTVV.

Remarks on this clone: A read error may account for a junction end that differs from germline. The chain links TRBV7-9 to TRBJ1-2; 8 bases map to TRBD1. Per germline, CDR1 SEHNR and CDR2 FQNEAQ (reference sequence). The CDR3 has 14 residues. The CDR3 here is CASSQTGQGAYIFF. DNA for the CDR3: TGTGCCAGCAGTCAAACGGGCCAGGGGGCCTATATCTTTTTC.

This clone appeared once. V usage is TRBV9 and J usage is TRBJ2-1; 10 nucleotides agree with TRBD2. Germline V CDR1 and CDR2: SGDLS, YYNGEE. With 3 bases clipped from V and 5 bases from J, the junction kept 14 bases outside the gene matches. The CDR3 totals 18 residues. DNA of the CDR3: TGTGCCAGCAGCGCCCTCCTCGCGAGCGGGGGGGCTAACAATGAGCAGTTCTTC. Translation gives CASSALLASGGANNEQFF.

This rearrangement joins TRBV9 to TRBJ1-1; D is unresolved. In germline, CDR1 is SGDLS, CDR2 YYNGEE. This CDR3 contains 13 residues. Trimming took 10 bases from V and 2 from J, leaving 15 bases between them. CDR3: CASALGGNTEAFF. The CDR3 coding sequence is TGTGCCTCAGCACTGGGAGGAAACACTGAAGCTTTCTTT.

The chain joins TRBV19 to TRBJ2-5; 8 nucleotides match TRBD2. V dropped 5 bases and J dropped 5; count of bases not matched to a gene: 16. Germline V gene sequence: CDR1 LNHDA, CDR2 SQIVND (reference sequence). The CDR3 has 17 amino acids. The chain's CDR3 is CASSPRGGGGREETQYF. For the CDR3, the DNA is TGTGCCAGTAGTCCCCGGGGGGGAGGGGGAAGGGAGGAGACCCAGTACTTC.

CDR3 nucleotide sequence: TGTGCCAGCAGCGCAGGACAGGGGGCAGGACAGCCCCAGCATTTT. Translated: CASSAGQGAGQPQHF. This rearrangement joins TRBV7-2 to TRBJ1-5; 11 bases agree with TRBD1. Trimming removed 5 bases from V and 7 bases from J; junction bases left unmatched: 7. Germline V CDR1 and CDR2: SGHTA, FQGNSA. CDR3 length: 15 amino acids.

The genes are TRBV6-5 and TRBJ2-7, with D maybe TRBD2 (6 bases). The CDR3 loop spans 16 amino acids. The ends were cut back, 2 bases at V and 6 bases at J, with 20 bases in the middle. Germline lookup yields CDR1 MNHEY and CDR2 SVGAGI. The CDR3, as DNA: TGTGCCAGCAGTTACGCCACGGGACTTCCGAGGGGCGAGCAGTACTTC. Its translation: CASSYATGLPRGEQYF.

The chain has TRBV6-5 and TRBJ2-7; 7 nucleotides align to TRBD1. The CDR3 is 13 residues long. Trimming at V came to 11 bases and at J to 0 bases, leaving 7 bases not matched to a gene. Per the germline V gene, CDR1 is MNHEY and CDR2 is SVGAGI. The CDR3 region is CAAPDRSSYEQYF. CDR3 DNA sequence: TGTGCCGCACCGGACAGGAGCTCCTACGAGCAGTACTTC.

This chain connects TRBV2 to TRBJ2-3, with D unclear. Germline V gives CDR1 SNHLY, CDR2 FYNNEI. CDR3 length: 13 residues. Trimming stripped 8 bases from V and 0 bases from J, with 9 bases between. The chain's CDR3 is CASRSPSTDTQYF. The CDR3 coding sequence is TGTGCCAGCCGGTCTCCTAGCACAGATACGCAGTATTTT. The full variable domain, completed using reference TRBV2 and TRBJ2-3, is EPEVTQTPSHQVTQMGQEVILRCVPISNHLYFYWYRQILGQKVEFLVSFYNNEISEKSEIFDDQFSVERPDGSNFTLKIRSTKLEDSAMYFCASRSPSTDTQYFGPGTRLTVL.

This chain joins TRBV7-3 and TRBJ2-3, with 7 bases identical to TRBD1. In germline, CDR1 is SGHTA, CDR2 FQGTGA. The trim removed 5 bases at V and 3 bases at J, leaving 11 bases unmatched. The CDR3 has 16 amino acids. The CDR3 bases are TGTGCCAGCAGCCCCTCCAGGGCAGGGGGAACAGATACGCAGTATTTT. It codes for CASSPSRAGGTDTQYF.

The rearrangement uses TRBV7-9 and TRBJ1-2; D gene unclear. CDR1 and CDR2 from the germline V gene are SEHNR and FQNEAQ (reference sequence). The CDR3 consists of 13 residues. Between the trimmed V and J ends, which lost 4 bases and 2 bases, there was a span of 8 bases. CDR3 sequence (DNA): TGTGCCAGCAGCTCCTCGGGGAACTATGGCTACACCTTC. This translates into CASSSSGNYGYTF.